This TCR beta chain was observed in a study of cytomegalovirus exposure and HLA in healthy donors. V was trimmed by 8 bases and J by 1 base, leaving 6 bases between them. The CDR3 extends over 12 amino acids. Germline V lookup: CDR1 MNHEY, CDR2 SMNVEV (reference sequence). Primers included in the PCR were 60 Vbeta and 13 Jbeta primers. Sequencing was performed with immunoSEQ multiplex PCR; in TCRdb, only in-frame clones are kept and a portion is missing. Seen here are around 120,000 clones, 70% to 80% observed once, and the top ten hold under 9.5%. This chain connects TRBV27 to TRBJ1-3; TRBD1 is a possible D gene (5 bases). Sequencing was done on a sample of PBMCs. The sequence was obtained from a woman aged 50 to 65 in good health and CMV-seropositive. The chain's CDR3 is CASGASGNTIYF. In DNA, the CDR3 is TGTGCCAGCGGGGCGTCTGGAAACACCATATATTTT.